This entry concerns a single T cell receptor (beta chain). TCRdb re-derived calls from the PCR reads in MiXCR, one entry per CDR3 protein. The sample includes just under 20,000 distinct CDR3 sequences, 39% of them seen just once. Germline CDR1 and CDR2: MNHEY and SMNVEV (reference sequence). The V gene end was trimmed by 1 base and the J gene end by 6 bases; junction bases not matched to a gene: 9. The CDR3 sequence is 16 residues long. The entry originates in a study of tumor-infiltrating lymphocytes in oesophageal squamous cell carcinoma. Sequenced input: esophageal tumor tissue. This TCR derives from a male donor with esophageal squamous cell carcinoma. V usage is TRBV27 and J usage is TRBJ2-1, with 7 bases matching TRBD2. The CDR3 sequence: CASSLYLSSGRNEQFF. CDR3 sequence (DNA): TGTGCCAGCAGTTTATATCTGTCTAGCGGACGCAATGAGCAGTTCTTC.